This T cell receptor beta chain was recorded in a study of tumor-infiltrating lymphocytes in primary liver carcinoma. Study at large: Each of the growths was stage T1-T3 N0M0, extending roughly 4 to 10 cm across.

Unsorted whole blood served as the source of blood RNA, and germline DNA was extracted as well. Findings and limits, study-wide: Tumor samples exhibited a significantly greater top-250-clone fraction than blood samples (p = 0.039).

The sample holds a few counts of this clonotype. Its matching antigen is unknown. Per the germline V gene, CDR1 is SGHRS and CDR2 is YFSETQ. This CDR3 region has 15 residues. V trimming: 2 bases; J trimming: 9 bases; junction bases outside the gene matches: 9. Researchers generated TCR beta cDNA from about 450 ng of total RNA, relying on a constant-region primer. Three-round nested multiplex PCR performed with slightly modified ARM-PCR produced the TCR beta libraries. The study ran its first two PCR rounds for roughly 9 cycles each, using TRBV1-TRBV30 forward primers and a C-beta reverse primer. TCRdb re-called the multiplex PCR reads through MiXCR, storing one row per CDR3 protein. The table shows 310,000 or so distinct CDR3 sequences, with roughly two thirds occurring only once.

This chain links TRBV5-1 with TRBJ2-1; 9 positions agree with TRBD1. The sequence was collected from a man aged 35-49 years with primary liver carcinoma and hepatitis B virus infection. Input material: peripheral blood. CDR3 protein: CASSFGGTGLSEQFF. The CDR3 nucleotides read TGCGCCAGCAGCTTTGGAGGGACAGGGCTATCTGAGCAGTTCTTC.